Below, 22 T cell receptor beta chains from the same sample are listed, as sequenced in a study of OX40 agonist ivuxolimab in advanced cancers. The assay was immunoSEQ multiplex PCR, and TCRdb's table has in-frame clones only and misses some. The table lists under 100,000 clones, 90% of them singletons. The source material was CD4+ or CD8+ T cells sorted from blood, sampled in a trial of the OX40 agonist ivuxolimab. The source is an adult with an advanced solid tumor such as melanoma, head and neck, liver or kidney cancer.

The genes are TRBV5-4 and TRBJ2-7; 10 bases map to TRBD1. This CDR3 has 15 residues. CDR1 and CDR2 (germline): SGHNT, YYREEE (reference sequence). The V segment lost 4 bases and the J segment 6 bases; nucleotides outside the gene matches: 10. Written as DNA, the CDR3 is TGTGCCAGCAGCGCGGGGACAGGGGCCCCAGGCGAGCAGTACTTC. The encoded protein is CASSAGTGAPGEQYF. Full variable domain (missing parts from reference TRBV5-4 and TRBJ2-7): ETGVTQSPTHLIKTRGQQVTLRCSSQSGHNTVSWYQQALGQGPQFIFQYYREEENGRGNFPPRFSGLQFPNYSSELNVNALELDDSALYLCASSAGTGAPGEQYFGPGTRLTVT.

CDR3 DNA: TGTGCCAGCAGCTTGGTGGACAGCTATGGCTACACCTTC. Residues: CASSLVDSYGYTF. This chain links TRBV5-6 with TRBJ1-2, with D possibly being TRBD1 (6 bases). Per germline, CDR1 SGHDT and CDR2 YYEEEE. Deletions cut 0 bases from V and 4 bases from J, with 7 bases between. The CDR3 consists of 13 residues.

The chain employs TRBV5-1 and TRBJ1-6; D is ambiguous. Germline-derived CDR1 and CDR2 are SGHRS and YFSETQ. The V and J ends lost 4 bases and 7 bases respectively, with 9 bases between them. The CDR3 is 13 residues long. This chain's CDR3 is CASSPTGNSPLHF. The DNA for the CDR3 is TGCGCCAGCAGCCCGACCGGGAATTCACCCCTCCACTTT.

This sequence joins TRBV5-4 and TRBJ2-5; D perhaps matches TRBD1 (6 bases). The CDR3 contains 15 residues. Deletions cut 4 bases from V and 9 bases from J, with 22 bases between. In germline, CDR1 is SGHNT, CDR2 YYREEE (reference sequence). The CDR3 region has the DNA TGTGCCAGCAGCGTACAGGGTTCGGTGGGATGGCCCCAGTACTTC. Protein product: CASSVQGSVGWPQYF.

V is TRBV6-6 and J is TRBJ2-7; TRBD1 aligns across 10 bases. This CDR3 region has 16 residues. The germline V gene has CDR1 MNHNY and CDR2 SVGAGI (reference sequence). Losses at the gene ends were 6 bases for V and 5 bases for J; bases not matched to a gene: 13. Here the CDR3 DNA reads TGTGCCAGCAGACCGACGACCGGGACAGGGGTCCACGAGCAGTACTTC. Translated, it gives CASRPTTGTGVHEQYF.

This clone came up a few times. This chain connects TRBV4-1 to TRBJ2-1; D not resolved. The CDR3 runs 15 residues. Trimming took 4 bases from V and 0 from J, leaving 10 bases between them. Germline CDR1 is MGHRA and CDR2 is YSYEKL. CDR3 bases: TGCGCCAGCAGCCCGACTGTCAGCTCCTACAATGAGCAGTTCTTC. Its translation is CASSPTVSSYNEQFF.

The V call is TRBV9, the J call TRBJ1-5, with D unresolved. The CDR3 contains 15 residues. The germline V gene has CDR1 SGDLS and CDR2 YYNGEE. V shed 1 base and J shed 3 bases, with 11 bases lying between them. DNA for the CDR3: TGTGCCAGCAGCGTATCTCCCAACCCCAATCAGCCCCAGCATTTT. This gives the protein CASSVSPNPNQPQHF.

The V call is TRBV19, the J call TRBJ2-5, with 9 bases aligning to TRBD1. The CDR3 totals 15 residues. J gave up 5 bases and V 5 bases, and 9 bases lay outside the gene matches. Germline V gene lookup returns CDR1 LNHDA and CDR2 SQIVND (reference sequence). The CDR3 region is CASSPPGQGFETQYF. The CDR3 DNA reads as TGTGCCAGTAGTCCACCGGGACAGGGCTTCGAGACCCAGTACTTC. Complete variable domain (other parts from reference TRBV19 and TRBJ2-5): DGGITQSPKYLFRKEGQNVTLSCEQNLNHDAMYWYRQDPGQGLRLIYYSQIVNDFQKGDIAEGYSVSREKKESFPLTVTSAQKNPTAFYLCASSPPGQGFETQYFGPGTRLLVL.

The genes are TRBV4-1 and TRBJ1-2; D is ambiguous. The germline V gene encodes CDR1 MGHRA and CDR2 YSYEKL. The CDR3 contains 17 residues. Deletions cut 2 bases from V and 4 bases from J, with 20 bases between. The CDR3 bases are TGCGCCAGCAGCCAAACCAACGTAAGCAGGCGAATCTATGGCTACACCTTC. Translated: CASSQTNVSRRIYGYTF.

CDR3 residues: CASSFRESGLPAYNEQFF. The CDR3 region has the DNA TGTGCCAGTAGCTTCCGTGAGTCCGGACTACCTGCGTACAATGAGCAGTTCTTC. This chain links TRBV19 with TRBJ2-1; perhaps TRBD2 as D (6 bases). The CDR3 runs to 18 residues. The germline V and J ends were trimmed by 6 bases and 4 bases, with 25 bases remaining between them. Germline CDR1 is LNHDA and CDR2 is SQIVND (reference sequence).

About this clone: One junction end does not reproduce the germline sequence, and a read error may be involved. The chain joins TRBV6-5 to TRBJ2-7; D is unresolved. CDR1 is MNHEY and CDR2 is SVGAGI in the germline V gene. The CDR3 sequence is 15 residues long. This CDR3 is CASSNSEGISYEQYF. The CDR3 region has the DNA TGTGCCAGCAGTAACTCCGAAGGGATCTCCTACGAGCAGTACTTC.

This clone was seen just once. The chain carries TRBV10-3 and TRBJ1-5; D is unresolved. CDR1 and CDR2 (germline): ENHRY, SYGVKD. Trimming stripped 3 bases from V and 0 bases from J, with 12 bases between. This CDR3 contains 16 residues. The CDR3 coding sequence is TGTGCCATCAGTGACCTTTCCTTCAATAGCAATCAGCCCCAGCATTTT. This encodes CAISDLSFNSNQPQHF.

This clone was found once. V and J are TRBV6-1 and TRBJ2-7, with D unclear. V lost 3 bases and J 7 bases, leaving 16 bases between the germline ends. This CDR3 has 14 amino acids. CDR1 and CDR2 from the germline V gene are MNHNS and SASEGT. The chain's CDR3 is CASSDTRRIREQYF. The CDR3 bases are TGTGCCAGCAGTGACACCCGACGGATTCGGGAGCAGTACTTC.

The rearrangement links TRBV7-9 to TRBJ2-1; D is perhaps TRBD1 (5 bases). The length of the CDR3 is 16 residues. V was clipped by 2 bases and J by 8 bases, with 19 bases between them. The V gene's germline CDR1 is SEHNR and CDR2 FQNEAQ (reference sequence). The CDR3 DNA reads TGTGCCAGCAGCTTACTTGGGGCAATCGAGACGGATGAGCAGTTCTTC. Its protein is CASSLLGAIETDEQFF.

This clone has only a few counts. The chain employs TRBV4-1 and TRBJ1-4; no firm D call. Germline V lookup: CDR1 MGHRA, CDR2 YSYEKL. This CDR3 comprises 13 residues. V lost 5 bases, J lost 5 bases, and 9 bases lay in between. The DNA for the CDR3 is TGCGCCAGCAGCAGAGCCTTAAATGAAAAACTGTTTTTT. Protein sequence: CASSRALNEKLFF.

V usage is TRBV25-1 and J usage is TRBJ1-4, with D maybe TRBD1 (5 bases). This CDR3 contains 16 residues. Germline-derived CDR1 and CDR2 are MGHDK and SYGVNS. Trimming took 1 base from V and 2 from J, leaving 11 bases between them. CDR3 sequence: CASSELSRGTNEKLFF. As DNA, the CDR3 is TGTGCCAGCAGTGAATTATCCCGGGGCACTAATGAAAAACTGTTTTTT.

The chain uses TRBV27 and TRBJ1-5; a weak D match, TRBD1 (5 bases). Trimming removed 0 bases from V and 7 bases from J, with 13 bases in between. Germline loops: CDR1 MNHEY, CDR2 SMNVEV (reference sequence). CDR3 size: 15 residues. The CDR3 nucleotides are TGTGCCAGCAGTTTATCAGCAGGGCCTACCCAGCCCCAGCATTTT. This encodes CASSLSAGPTQPQHF.

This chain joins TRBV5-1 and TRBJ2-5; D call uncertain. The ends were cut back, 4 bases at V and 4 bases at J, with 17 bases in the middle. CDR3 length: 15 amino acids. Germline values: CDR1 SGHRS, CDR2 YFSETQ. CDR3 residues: CASSPRAQRRETQYF. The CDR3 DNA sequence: TGCGCCAGCAGCCCCCGTGCCCAGCGCCGAGAGACCCAGTACTTC. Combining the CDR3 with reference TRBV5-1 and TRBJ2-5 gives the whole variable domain KAGVTQTPRYLIKTRGQQVTLSCSPISGHRSVSWYQQTPGQGLQFLFEYFSETQRNKGNFPGRFSGRQFSNSRSEMNVSTLELGDSALYLCASSPRAQRRETQYFGPGTRLLVL.

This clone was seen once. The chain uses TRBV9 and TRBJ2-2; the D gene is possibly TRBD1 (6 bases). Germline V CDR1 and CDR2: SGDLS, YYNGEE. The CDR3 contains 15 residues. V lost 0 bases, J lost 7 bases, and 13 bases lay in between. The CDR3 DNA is TGTGCCAGCAGCGTAGGGACAGTCCTGAGCGGGGAGCTGTTTTTT. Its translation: CASSVGTVLSGELFF.

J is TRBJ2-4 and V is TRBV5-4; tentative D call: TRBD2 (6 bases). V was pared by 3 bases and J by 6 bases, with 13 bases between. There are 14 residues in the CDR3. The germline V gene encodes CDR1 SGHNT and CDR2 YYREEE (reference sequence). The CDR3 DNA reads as TGTGCCAGCAGCTACGCGGGGTCCAGAAACATTCAGTACTTC. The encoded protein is CASSYAGSRNIQYF.

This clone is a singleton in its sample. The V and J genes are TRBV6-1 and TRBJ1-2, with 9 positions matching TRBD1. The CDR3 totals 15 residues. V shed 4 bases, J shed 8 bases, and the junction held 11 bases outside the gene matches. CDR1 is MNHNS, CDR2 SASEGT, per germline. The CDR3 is CASSVGQGTYGGYTF. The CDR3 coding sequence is TGTGCCAGCAGTGTCGGACAGGGGACCTATGGCGGCTACACCTTC.

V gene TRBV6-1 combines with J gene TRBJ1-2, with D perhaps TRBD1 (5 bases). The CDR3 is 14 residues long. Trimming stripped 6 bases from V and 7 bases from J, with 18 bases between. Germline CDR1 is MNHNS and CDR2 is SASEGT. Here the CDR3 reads CASRNGGAPSGYTF. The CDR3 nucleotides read TGTGCCAGCAGGAATGGAGGGGCCCCGAGTGGCTACACCTTC.